This is a list of T cell receptor beta chains from one sample in a study of response to subunit inactivated influenza vaccine. TCRdb called the RT-PCR reads again in MiXCR, with one record for every CDR3 protein. The sample holds about half a million distinct CDR3 sequences, over 25% seen once. The specimen was CD4+ T cells sorted from PBMCs, collected 5 to 6 days after vaccination. All receptors derive from a man aged 50-59 years who received an inactivated influenza vaccine. CDR3s include the opening cysteine and the closing phenylalanine or tryptophan. The order of the fields is CDR3 protein, CDR3 DNA, J gene, clone size, D gene, V gene. D genes are given only for firm matches. The size of a clone is reported for some rows only, either as once, few or many, or as a class for expanded clones.

cdr3_aa: CASSYRQQIYEQYF; cdr3_nt: TGTGCCAGCAGTTACCGCCAGCAAATCTACGAGCAGTACTTC; j_call: TRBJ2-7; clone_size: many; d_call: -; v_call: TRBV6-2/TRBV6-3
cdr3_aa: CSVGGGESSYNEQFF; cdr3_nt: TGCAGCGTCGGGGGCGGCGAGAGCTCCTACAATGAGCAGTTCTTC; j_call: TRBJ2-1; clone_size: -; d_call: -; v_call: TRBV29-1
cdr3_aa: CASTFSEQGINEQFF; cdr3_nt: TGTGCCAGCACCTTCTCGGAACAGGGTATCAATGAGCAGTTCTTC; j_call: TRBJ2-1; clone_size: few; d_call: -; v_call: TRBV12-3/TRBV12-4
cdr3_aa: CASSFPGTGMNTEAFF; cdr3_nt: TGTGCCAGCAGTTTCCCCGGGACAGGGATGAACACTGAAGCTTTCTTT; j_call: TRBJ1-1; clone_size: -; d_call: TRBD1; v_call: TRBV12-3/TRBV12-4
cdr3_aa: CSAQGGMNTEAFF; cdr3_nt: TGCAGTGCGCAAGGGGGTATGAACACTGAAGCTTTCTTT; j_call: TRBJ1-1; clone_size: -; d_call: -; v_call: TRBV20-1
cdr3_aa: CSATPERGLSYEQYF; cdr3_nt: TGCAGTGCAACACCCGAGAGGGGGCTCTCCTACGAGCAGTACTTC; j_call: TRBJ2-7; clone_size: few; d_call: TRBD1; v_call: TRBV20-1
cdr3_aa: CASSYSIGTGALGDTQYF; cdr3_nt: TGTGCCAGCAGTTACTCGATCGGGACAGGGGCCCTTGGAGATACGCAGTATTTT; j_call: TRBJ2-3; clone_size: -; d_call: TRBD1; v_call: TRBV6-2/TRBV6-3
cdr3_aa: CASSRTSLSYEQYF; cdr3_nt: TGTGCCAGCAGTAGGACTAGCCTCTCCTACGAGCAGTACTTC; j_call: TRBJ2-7; clone_size: few; d_call: TRBD2; v_call: TRBV7-2
cdr3_aa: CASSLAQPTDTQYF; cdr3_nt: TGCGCCAGCAGCTTGGCACAGCCCACAGATACGCAGTATTTT; j_call: TRBJ2-3; clone_size: few; d_call: -; v_call: TRBV5-1
cdr3_aa: CASSLRFAGSTDTQYF; cdr3_nt: TGCGCCAGCAGCTTGAGGTTTGCAGGTAGCACAGATACGCAGTATTTT; j_call: TRBJ2-3; clone_size: many; d_call: -; v_call: TRBV5-1
cdr3_aa: CAITPGLATDTQYF; cdr3_nt: TGTGCCATCACCCCGGGACTAGCGACAGATACGCAGTATTTT; j_call: TRBJ2-3; clone_size: once; d_call: TRBD2; v_call: TRBV10-3
cdr3_aa: CASRKGGYGYTF; cdr3_nt: TGTGCCAGCAGGAAAGGTGGCTATGGCTACACCTTC; j_call: TRBJ1-2; clone_size: -; d_call: -; v_call: TRBV5-8
cdr3_aa: CASIRSGTSAYNEQFF; cdr3_nt: TGTGCCAGCATTCGTTCCGGGACTAGTGCCTACAATGAGCAGTTCTTC; j_call: TRBJ2-1; clone_size: few; d_call: TRBD2; v_call: TRBV6-2/TRBV6-3
cdr3_aa: CASSQLTPGQGRSYEQYF; cdr3_nt: TGTGCCAGCAGCCAACTTACTCCGGGACAGGGGCGATCCTACGAGCAGTACTTC; j_call: TRBJ2-7; clone_size: few; d_call: TRBD1; v_call: TRBV3-1
cdr3_aa: CASSLGLAGINEQFF; cdr3_nt: TGTGCCAGCAGCTTAGGGCTAGCGGGTATTAATGAGCAGTTCTTC; j_call: TRBJ2-1; clone_size: -; d_call: TRBD2; v_call: TRBV11-2
cdr3_aa: CASSYGVAAYNEQFF; cdr3_nt: TGTGCCAGCAGTTACGGGGTAGCGGCCTACAATGAGCAGTTCTTC; j_call: TRBJ2-1; clone_size: few; d_call: -; v_call: TRBV6-2/TRBV6-3
cdr3_aa: CASSEGTSYEQYF; cdr3_nt: TGTGCCAGCAGTGAGGGGACTAGTTACGAGCAGTACTTC; j_call: TRBJ2-7; clone_size: -; d_call: TRBD2; v_call: TRBV2
cdr3_aa: CATSDFLGGEQFF; cdr3_nt: TGTGCCACCAGTGATTTTTTGGGAGGCGAGCAGTTCTTC; j_call: TRBJ2-1; clone_size: -; d_call: -; v_call: TRBV24-1
cdr3_aa: CASSPVKDRVTEAFF; cdr3_nt: TGTGCCAGCAGTCCTGTCAAGGACAGGGTCACTGAAGCTTTCTTT; j_call: TRBJ1-1; clone_size: few; d_call: TRBD1; v_call: TRBV6-1
cdr3_aa: CASSYGRVNIQYF; cdr3_nt: TGTGCCAGCAGTTACGGGCGGGTAAACATTCAGTACTTC; j_call: TRBJ2-4; clone_size: -; d_call: -; v_call: TRBV6-2/TRBV6-3
cdr3_aa: CAISESVGGPTEAFF; cdr3_nt: TGTGCCATCAGTGAGTCCGTTGGGGGACCCACTGAAGCTTTCTTT; j_call: TRBJ1-1; clone_size: -; d_call: -; v_call: TRBV10-3
cdr3_aa: CSASGSAEVYGYTF; cdr3_nt: TGCAGTGCTAGCGGGAGCGCTGAGGTTTATGGCTACACCTTC; j_call: TRBJ1-2; clone_size: -; d_call: -; v_call: TRBV20-1
cdr3_aa: CASSSNIVGPLRNEQYF; cdr3_nt: TGTGCCAGCAGCTCCAATATCGTGGGACCCCTGAGGAACGAGCAGTACTTC; j_call: TRBJ2-7; clone_size: few; d_call: -; v_call: TRBV5-5
cdr3_aa: CATSRSRGDTEAFF; cdr3_nt: TGTGCCACCAGCCGAAGTCGGGGGGACACTGAAGCTTTCTTT; j_call: TRBJ1-1; clone_size: -; d_call: -; v_call: TRBV15